This T cell receptor (beta chain) was observed in a study of T cell responses to AZD1222 COVID-19 vaccine. Trimming stripped 5 bases from V and 0 bases from J, with 11 bases between. The CDR3 covers 15 residues. CDR1 SGHRS and CDR2 YFSETQ come from the germline V gene. Assay: immunoSEQ multiplex PCR; the TCRdb copy retains only in-frame clones and omits some. Among about 76,000 clones listed, around 80% were seen once. Specimen: peripheral blood, collected 28 days after the second dose of the MenACWY control vaccine. The chain recombines TRBV5-1 with TRBJ2-2; perhaps TRBD1 as D (6 bases). The TCR originated in an adult who received the MenACWY meningococcal vaccine as a control. The CDR3 sequence: CASRLDSANTGELFF. In nucleotides, the CDR3 is TGCGCCAGCAGACTGGACAGCGCGAACACCGGGGAGCTGTTTTTT.